The source of this T cell receptor beta chain is a study of T cell responses to AZD1222 COVID-19 vaccine (dated by TCRdb to 2020 to 2022). Regarding the research as a whole: AZD1222 recipients whose second dose came at about 4 weeks and those whose second dose came at about 12 weeks were combined into one group, since spike-specific TCR depth and breadth did not differ between the two schedules. Trial participants were enrolled into age subgroups of 18-55, 56-69 and 70-plus years, which contained about 160, 30 and 59 TCR-sequenced participants, respectively. A total of under 250 trial participants underwent TCR sequencing, of whom 207 had received two doses of AZD1222 and 26 had received two doses of the MenACWY control vaccine.

The CDR3 regions of human TCRbeta chains were analyzed by immunosequencing. The study's own analysis went as follows. Repertoire TCRs were checked for matches against a reference library of SARS-CoV-2-specific TCRs that had been generated using the MIRA antigen-specificity platform. Breadth was defined as the fraction of unique TCRs that were SARS-CoV-2-associated, and depth was defined as the fraction of total T cells that were SARS-CoV-2-associated. Using the MIRA data, every spike-specific TCR was mapped to the spike region that the TCR reacted to and assigned to either a CD4 or a CD8 class. Log10-transformed breadth and depth values were compared by one-way ANOVA with Sidak's multiple comparisons tests. TCRdb stores this immuneACCESS table with in-frame sequences only. Part of the clones is absent; in the studies checked, under half of the shortfall reflects unresolved V genes, and no reason is known for the rest. V and J calls and clone size are those listed in that table; D and trimming were worked out from the DNA. Within this sample are around 130,000 clones, with around 84% of them counted one time only. The ten largest account for 9.5% to 15% of the sample.

Taken with the paper, the label for time point translates to: baseline before first vaccination. Vaccinee samples came from UK trials COV001 and COV002, including a single-blind randomized controlled phase 2/3 trial of AZD1222 (ChAdOx1 nCoV-19) in healthy adults. For TCRbeta chain sequencing, PBMC samples from trial participants were taken at day 0 and at day 28 after the second dose. The full study reports these points: Nearly half of unique spike-specific TCRs reportedly recognized epitopes outside regions mutated in the B.1.351 and B.1.1.7 variants. The vaccine-associated CD4 TCRs covered the entire spike protein, and the dominant responses fell in regions 160-218 and 743-854. Participants were mostly white British and included more females than males, and it was suggested by the authors that clonal diversity may have been underestimated. Because no day 14 peak-response samples were available, repertoires were characterized only after the peak T cell response. The 56-69-year group was small, and its depth increase did not reach significance, likely because of low power. A significant rise in spike-specific TCR breadth and depth was observed after two AZD1222 doses relative to day 0 and relative to MenACWY recipients. Conclusions about previously exposed vaccinees are limited, since just six AZD1222 recipients were seropositive for SARS-CoV-2 at baseline.

As regards this clone: Which antigen it targets is not known. No quality values exist for individual bases; no much larger clone is one base distant.

CDR1 is given as MNHEY and CDR2 as SVGAGI, both from the germline V gene. The CDR3, from cysteine to phenylalanine, totals 15 residues. Only CDR3 DNA is held: 45 bases, read in frame from base 1. V was cut back by 0 bases and J by 6 bases, leaving a gap of 9 bases between them. Sequencing used peripheral blood, obtained on day 0 of AZD1222 vaccination. The clonotype comes from an adult in good health. The rearranged chain carries TRBV6-5 and TRBJ1-6; too little of a D gene remains to name it. The nucleotides read TGTGCCAGCAGTTACTCGCGGCAGCTTAATTCACCCCTCCACTTT. Protein translation: CASSYSRQLNSPLHF.